The next 24 T cell receptor beta chains were all read from a single sample in a study of T cells after yellow fever vaccination. TCRdb used MiXCR to reprocess the 5' RACE reads, holding one entry per CDR3 protein. The data contain hundreds of thousands of distinct CDR3 sequences, about 17% of them singletons. Here the sequenced sample was PBMCs, taken before the yellow fever booster vaccination. The receptors here all came from a man aged 18 to 29 who received the YFV17D yellow fever vaccine.

This clonotype was seen only a few times. The chain uses TRBV4-1 and TRBJ2-1; perhaps TRBD2 as D (6 bases). The CDR3 loop spans 15 amino acids. Germline V lookup: CDR1 MGHRA, CDR2 YSYEKL. V lost 2 bases to trimming and J lost 0 bases, with 8 bases between them. The CDR3 reads CASSQRGGSYNEQFF. The DNA for the CDR3 is TGCGCCAGCAGCCAAAGGGGAGGCTCCTACAATGAGCAGTTCTTC.

This sequence joins TRBV29-1 and TRBJ1-6; D perhaps matches TRBD1 (6 bases). The CDR3 length is 13 residues. V was shortened by 5 bases and J by 7 bases, with 12 bases between the two germline ends. Germline assignment: CDR1 SQVTM and CDR2 ANQGSEA. The DNA for the CDR3 is TGCAGCGTTAGGGGGACCCCAAATTCACCCCTCCACTTT. Its protein product is CSVRGTPNSPLHF.

This clonotype was picked up a small number of times. The V call is TRBV7-6, the J call TRBJ1-1; D is uncertain. V was cut by 1 base and J by 3 bases, with 15 bases left in between. CDR3 length: 16 amino acids. CDR1 is SGHVS, CDR2 FNYEAQ, per germline. The DNA for the CDR3 is TGTGCCAGCAGCTTAGGAGATTGGGGTGGTGACACTGAAGCTTTCTTT. This sequence encodes CASSLGDWGGDTEAFF.

This clonotype was seen a few times. This chain links TRBV5-6 with TRBJ1-1, with no clear D. Germline CDR1 SGHDT, CDR2 YYEEEE. There are 15 residues in the CDR3. V was shortened by 0 bases and J by 0 bases, with 9 bases between the two germline ends. The CDR3 bases are TGTGCCAGCAGCTTGGGGGGATCTCTGAACACTGAAGCTTTCTTT. Protein product: CASSLGGSLNTEAFF.

This clonotype occurred a few times. The chain carries TRBV7-6 and TRBJ2-5; a possible D gene is TRBD2 (5 bases). The CDR3 sequence is 14 residues long. Germline CDR1 is SGHVS and CDR2 is FNYEAQ. Deletions cut 3 bases from V and 1 base from J, with 9 bases between. The CDR3 nucleotides are TGTGCCAGCAGCTTGGAGGTGGGCCAAGAGACCCAGTACTTC. This gives the protein CASSLEVGQETQYF.

This clonotype was counted between two and nine times. J is TRBJ2-5 and V is TRBV15, with D possibly TRBD1 on 6 matching bases. This CDR3 region has 16 residues. Deletions cut 3 bases from V and 6 bases from J, with 20 bases between. The germline V gene has CDR1 LNHNV and CDR2 YYDKDF (reference sequence). The CDR3 DNA is TGTGCCACCAGCAGGAGATCCCAGGCCAGGGGCAAGACCCAGTACTTC. Protein: CATSRRSQARGKTQYF.

V usage is TRBV10-3 and J usage is TRBJ2-3; TRBD2 matches 7 bases. Trimming at V came to 8 bases and at J to 4 bases, leaving 12 bases not matched to a gene. The CDR3 has 15 amino acids. Germline V lookup: CDR1 ENHRY, CDR2 SYGVKD. The chain's CDR3 is CAISSGAGSSDTQYF. CDR3 in DNA: TGTGCCATCTCCTCAGGAGCGGGGAGCTCAGATACGCAGTATTTT.

The rearrangement joins TRBV5-4 to TRBJ2-7; 8 nucleotides align to TRBD2. Per germline, CDR1 SGHNT and CDR2 YYREEE (reference sequence). V trimming: 4 bases; J trimming: 2 bases; junction bases outside the gene matches: 11. The CDR3 runs to 16 residues. CDR3 bases: TGTGCCAGCAGCCCGGCGGGGGGCGGGGGGACCTACGAGCAGTACTTC. Protein: CASSPAGGGGTYEQYF. The whole variable domain, remainder taken from reference TRBV5-4 and TRBJ2-7, is ETGVTQSPTHLIKTRGQQVTLRCSSQSGHNTVSWYQQALGQGPQFIFQYYREEENGRGNFPPRFSGLQFPNYSSELNVNALELDDSALYLCASSPAGGGGTYEQYFGPGTRLTVT.

The chain uses TRBV15 and TRBJ2-1, with 8 bases fitting TRBD2. Germline values: CDR1 LNHNV, CDR2 YYDKDF (reference sequence). V gave up 1 base and J gave up 1 base; unmatched junction bases: 3. This CDR3 has 16 residues. CDR3: CATSRGSGGSYNEQFF. The CDR3 DNA follows: TGTGCCACCAGCAGAGGCAGCGGGGGTTCCTACAATGAGCAGTTCTTC.

This clonotype was observed at least ten times. The chain combines TRBV28 with TRBJ1-1; D is undetermined. The CDR3 covers 13 residues. Germline V lookup: CDR1 MDHEN, CDR2 SYDVKM. V shed 2 bases and J shed 6 bases, with 10 bases lying between them. CDR3 region: CASSLVRKPEAFF. In DNA, the CDR3 is TGTGCCAGCAGTTTAGTCCGCAAACCTGAAGCTTTCTTT.

This clonotype showed up many times. This rearrangement joins TRBV19 to TRBJ2-3; TRBD2 agrees at 8 bases. This CDR3 is built from 14 residues. With V trimmed by 4 bases and J by 1 base, 1 base remained unmatched. Germline CDR1 is LNHDA and CDR2 is SQIVND (reference sequence). The CDR3 DNA is TGTGCCAGTAGTAGCGGGGGGCGCACAGATACGCAGTATTTT. This gives the protein CASSSGGRTDTQYF.

The table lists this clonotype with a few counts. This chain joins TRBV11-2 and TRBJ1-1; D is unclear. Germline loops: CDR1 SGHAT, CDR2 FQNNGV. V dropped 0 bases and J dropped 8 bases, with 13 bases sitting between them. CDR3 length equals 14 residues. The CDR3 loop reads CASSLDFQSVEAFF. In nucleotides, the CDR3 is TGTGCCAGCAGCTTAGATTTTCAGTCCGTAGAAGCTTTCTTT.

This clonotype was seen only a few times. V and J are TRBV5-1 and TRBJ2-1; D perhaps matches TRBD2 (6 bases). The CDR3 extends over 16 amino acids. Germline V CDR1 and CDR2: SGHRS, YFSETQ. The ends were cut back, 5 bases at V and 2 bases at J, with 17 bases in the middle. The CDR3 loop reads CASRSPGVATYNEQFF. CDR3 bases: TGCGCCAGCAGGTCACCGGGGGTAGCGACCTACAATGAGCAGTTCTTC.

The V gene is TRBV29-1, the J gene TRBJ2-1; 7 bases fit TRBD1. V lost 4 bases, J lost 4 bases, and 4 bases stayed unmatched. Looked up from germline, CDR1 is SQVTM and CDR2 is ANQGSEA. This CDR3 is 13 amino acids long. CDR3 DNA: TGCAGCGTTGTCGGGGACAGTTACAATGAGCAGTTCTTC. It is translated as CSVVGDSYNEQFF.

This clonotype has a count of ten or more. This rearrangement joins TRBV4-3 to TRBJ1-2; no clear D. Germline V gene lookup returns CDR1 LGHNA and CDR2 YSLEER. The CDR3 is 15 residues long. V dropped 0 bases and J dropped 4 bases, with 12 bases sitting between them. This chain's CDR3 is CASSQEYVRSYGYTF. CDR3 nucleotide sequence: TGCGCCAGCAGCCAAGAGTACGTACGGAGCTATGGCTACACCTTC.

This clonotype was found a few times. The chain uses TRBV6-5 and TRBJ1-2; TRBD1 is a possible D gene (5 bases). Deletions cut 7 bases from V and 4 bases from J, with 10 bases between. CDR3 length: 12 residues. Looked up from germline, CDR1 is MNHEY and CDR2 is SVGAGI. The CDR3 loop reads CASTGVGYGYTF. The CDR3 coding sequence is TGTGCCAGCACGGGGGTGGGCTATGGCTACACCTTC.

The J gene is TRBJ2-2, the V gene TRBV5-1; D is perhaps TRBD1 or TRBD2 (5 bases each). The CDR3 has 16 residues. V lost 2 bases to trimming and J lost 2 bases, with 13 bases between them. Germline V gives CDR1 SGHRS, CDR2 YFSETQ. CDR3 nucleotide sequence: TGCGCCAGCAGCTTCGGGGCCAGCTCCAACACCGGGGAGCTGTTTTTT. Its translation: CASSFGASSNTGELFF.

In its sample, this clonotype was seen a few times. This sequence joins TRBV5-1 and TRBJ2-5; D gene ambiguous. V was cut by 0 bases and J by 4 bases, with 16 bases left in between. Germline-derived CDR1 and CDR2 are SGHRS and YFSETQ. The CDR3 consists of 16 residues. The CDR3 DNA reads as TGCGCCAGCAGCTTGGGGTCCCCAGGCGCAAGAGAGACCCAGTACTTC. Protein: CASSLGSPGARETQYF.

V usage is TRBV5-1 and J usage is TRBJ1-5; 8 bases map to TRBD1. Germline lookup yields CDR1 SGHRS and CDR2 YFSETQ. This CDR3 spans 16 amino acids. The junction had 4 bases not matched to a gene; V was cut back by 1 base and J by 1 base. CDR3: CASSLWAGGSNQPQHF. The CDR3 DNA follows: TGCGCCAGCAGCTTGTGGGCAGGGGGCAGCAATCAGCCCCAGCATTTT.

This clonotype was picked up a small number of times. This chain connects TRBV6-1 to TRBJ1-2; D remains unclear. This CDR3 has 12 amino acids. With 2 bases removed from V and 4 bases from J, the gap between germline ends came to 5 bases. Germline loops: CDR1 MNHNS, CDR2 SASEGT. This CDR3 is CASSEYSYGYTF. CDR3 coding DNA: TGTGCCAGCAGTGAATACAGCTATGGCTACACCTTC.

This clonotype was observed many times. The CDR3 coding sequence is TGTGCCAGCAGTGAACAGACTAGCGGGGCAGATACGCAGTATTTT. Translating it yields CASSEQTSGADTQYF. This chain connects TRBV6-4 to TRBJ2-3; 11 bases match TRBD2. V was clipped by 3 bases and J by 4 bases; unmatched bases: 3. The CDR3 has 15 amino acids. Germline V gene lookup returns CDR1 MRHNA and CDR2 SNTAGT.

In DNA form, the CDR3 reads TGTGCCAGCAGTTCCCGGGACAGCGCCTCCTACGAGCAGTACTTC. As protein: CASSSRDSASYEQYF. The genes are TRBV5-5 and TRBJ2-7; 7 nucleotides match TRBD1. The CDR3 consists of 15 residues. CDR1 is SGHKS, CDR2 YYEKEE, per germline (reference sequence). V dropped 5 bases and J dropped 0; count of bases not matched to a gene: 8.

The chain is built from TRBV7-2 and TRBJ2-7; D gene ambiguous. From germline, CDR1 is SGHTA and CDR2 FQGNSA. Trimming cost V 6 bases and J 4 bases, with 13 bases left between them. This CDR3 region has 13 residues. The chain's CDR3 is CASRDPWAYEQYF. DNA for the CDR3: TGTGCCAGCAGGGACCCATGGGCTTACGAGCAGTACTTC.

The chain is built from TRBV4-1 and TRBJ1-3, with D perhaps matching TRBD1 (6 bases). Trimming took 6 bases from V and 4 from J, leaving 19 bases between them. The CDR3 length is 16 residues. The germline gives CDR1 MGHRA, CDR2 YSYEKL. CDR3 coding DNA: TGCGCCAGCAGGCAAATACCGACAGGAGCAGGAAACACCATATATTTT. It yields the protein CASRQIPTGAGNTIYF.